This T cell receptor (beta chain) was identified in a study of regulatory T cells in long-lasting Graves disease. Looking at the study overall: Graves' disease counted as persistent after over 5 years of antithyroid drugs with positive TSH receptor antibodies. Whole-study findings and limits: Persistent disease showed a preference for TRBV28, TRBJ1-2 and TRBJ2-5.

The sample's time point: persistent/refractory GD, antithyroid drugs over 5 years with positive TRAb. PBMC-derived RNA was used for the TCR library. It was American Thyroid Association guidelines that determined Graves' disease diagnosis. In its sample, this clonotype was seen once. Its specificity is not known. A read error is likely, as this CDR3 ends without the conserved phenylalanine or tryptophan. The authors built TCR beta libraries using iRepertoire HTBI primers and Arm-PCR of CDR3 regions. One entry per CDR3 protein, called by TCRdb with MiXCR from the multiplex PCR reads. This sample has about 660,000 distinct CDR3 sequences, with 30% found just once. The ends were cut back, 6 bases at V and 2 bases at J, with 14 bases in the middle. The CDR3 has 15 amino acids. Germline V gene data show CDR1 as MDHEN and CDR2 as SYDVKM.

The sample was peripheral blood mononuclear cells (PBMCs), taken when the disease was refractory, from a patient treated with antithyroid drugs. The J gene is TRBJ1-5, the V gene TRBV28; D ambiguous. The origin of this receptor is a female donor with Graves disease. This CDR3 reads CASRSTVLGNQPQHL. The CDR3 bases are TGTGCCAGCAGGTCGACGGTGCTTGGCAATCAGCCCCAGCATCTT.